Following are 15 T cell receptor beta chains from one sample sequenced in a study of shared clonotypes between healthy human individuals. Clones were sequenced by immunoSEQ multiplex PCR, and TCRdb holds only the in-frame ones, with some missing. The sample holds roughly 2,300,000 clones, roughly 92% seen once. The material sequenced was naive CD4+ T cells from PBMCs. As to subset: CD45RA+ positively selected. These receptors were taken from a young man in good health. Some clones in this sample may be carry-over from other donors' samples.

This chain links TRBV5-1 with TRBJ1-3, with D unclear. Trimming pared 7 bases from V and 2 bases from J, leaving 16 bases between. The germline gives CDR1 SGHRS, CDR2 YFSETQ. The CDR3 covers 15 residues. The CDR3 reads CASQSIPSAGNTIYF. DNA of the CDR3: TGCGCCAGCCAATCGATCCCGAGTGCTGGAAACACCATATATTTT. Full variable domain (missing parts from reference TRBV5-1 and TRBJ1-3): KAGVTQTPRYLIKTRGQQVTLSCSPISGHRSVSWYQQTPGQGLQFLFEYFSETQRNKGNFPGRFSGRQFSNSRSEMNVSTLELGDSALYLCASQSIPSAGNTIYFGEGSWLTVV.

The chain couples TRBV7-2 to TRBJ2-7; D is perhaps TRBD2 (6 bases). Germline V lookup: CDR1 SGHTA, CDR2 FQGNSA. The germline V and J ends were trimmed by 4 bases and 5 bases, with 15 bases remaining between them. The CDR3 contains 14 residues. CDR3 residues: CASSSSGTLNEQYF. The CDR3 nucleotides are TGTGCCAGCAGCTCCTCCGGGACTCTTAACGAGCAGTACTTC. Complete variable domain (other parts from reference TRBV7-2 and TRBJ2-7): GAGVSQSPSNKVTEKGKDVELRCDPISGHTALYWYRQSLGQGLEFLIYFQGNSAPDKSGLPSDRFSAERTGGSVSTLTIQRTQQEDSAVYLCASSSSGTLNEQYFGPGTRLTVT.

In regard to this clone: The sample holds other DNA sequences that translate to the same CDR3. The chain uses TRBV5-4 and TRBJ1-2, with D maybe TRBD1 (6 bases). V was pared by 2 bases and J by 1 base, with 9 bases between. In germline, CDR1 is SGHNT, CDR2 YYREEE (reference sequence). This CDR3 is 14 amino acids long. CDR3 DNA sequence: TGTGCCAGCAGCTTACGGACAGTTAACTATGGCTACACCTTC. This encodes CASSLRTVNYGYTF.

Remarks on this clone: At the DNA level, this CDR3 is encoded by other sequences in the same sample as well. The chain employs TRBV7-9 and TRBJ1-3; TRBD1 might be the D (6 bases). Germline V gene sequence: CDR1 SEHNR, CDR2 FQNEAQ (reference sequence). The CDR3 has 14 amino acids. Trimming took off 5 bases at V and 3 bases at J, with 11 bases between the two ends. The CDR3 region has the DNA TGTGCCAGCAGCCTGGGGGGCTATGGAAACACCATATATTTT. Translation gives CASSLGGYGNTIYF.

This chain connects TRBV2 to TRBJ1-5; no clear D. The CDR3 spans 13 residues. The germline CDR1 and CDR2 sequences are SNHLY and FYNNEI. Between the trimmed V and J ends, which lost 4 bases and 6 bases, there was a span of 10 bases. The CDR3 sequence: CASSGGLGQPQHF. CDR3 in DNA: TGTGCCAGCAGTGGAGGTCTCGGTCAGCCCCAGCATTTT.

On this clone: Other DNA variants within this sample encode the same CDR3. The rearrangement joins TRBV7-2 to TRBJ2-5; D might be TRBD1 (5 bases). The germline V and J ends were trimmed by 5 bases and 2 bases, with 12 bases remaining between them. The germline CDR1 and CDR2 sequences are SGHTA and FQGNSA. The CDR3 is 14 amino acids. CDR3 sequence reads: CASSPRQLQETQYF. The CDR3 bases are TGTGCCAGCAGCCCCAGACAGCTACAAGAGACCCAGTACTTC.

V and J are TRBV2 and TRBJ1-2; 10 nucleotides agree with TRBD1. Germline V lookup: CDR1 SNHLY, CDR2 FYNNEI. V was pared by 4 bases and J by 0 bases, with 5 bases of the junction left unmatched. This CDR3 has 16 residues. CDR3 DNA: TGTGCCAGCAGTGGCCAGACAGGGGGCGCTAACTATGGCTACACCTTC. Translating gives CASSGQTGGANYGYTF. Full variable domain (missing parts from reference TRBV2 and TRBJ1-2): EPEVTQTPSHQVTQMGQEVILRCVPISNHLYFYWYRQILGQKVEFLVSFYNNEISEKSEIFDDQFSVERPDGSNFTLKIRSTKLEDSAMYFCASSGQTGGANYGYTFGSGTRLTVV.

The chain carries TRBV28 and TRBJ2-5; D not certain. The V and J ends lost 5 bases and 2 bases respectively, with 12 bases between them. The CDR3 contains 14 residues. Germline V CDR1 and CDR2: MDHEN, SYDVKM. The CDR3 DNA reads TGTGCCAGCAGTGTGGGTTTGACACAAGAGACCCAGTACTTC. It encodes CASSVGLTQETQYF.

CDR3 loop: CASSLHDSRYNEQFF. In DNA, the CDR3 is TGTGCCAGCAGCTTACACGATTCCCGCTACAATGAGCAGTTCTTC. V and J are TRBV6-6 and TRBJ2-1; D gene unclear. The V gene lost 6 bases and the J gene lost 3 bases, with 15 bases spanning the gap. CDR1 is MNHNY and CDR2 is SVGAGI in the germline V gene (reference sequence). The CDR3 is made up of 15 amino acids.

The V gene is TRBV5-1, the J gene TRBJ2-7, with a weak D call TRBD1 (5 bases). Trimming left V 2 bases short and J 3 bases short, with 12 bases between. This CDR3 region has 14 residues. Germline V gene lookup returns CDR1 SGHRS and CDR2 YFSETQ. Here the CDR3 reads CASSFTAGNYEQYF. The DNA of the CDR3 is TGCGCCAGCAGCTTCACAGCAGGGAACTACGAGCAGTACTTC.

The rearrangement links TRBV2 to TRBJ1-3; D possibly corresponds to TRBD1 (5 bases). V lost 6 bases and J 1 base, leaving 13 bases between the germline ends. The V gene's germline CDR1 is SNHLY and CDR2 FYNNEI. The CDR3 is made up of 15 amino acids. In nucleotides, the CDR3 is TGTGCCAGCAGCGGATGGGGGGGTTCTGGAAACACCATATATTTT. Protein product: CASSGWGGSGNTIYF.

The gene calls are TRBV2 and TRBJ1-1; unclear D gene. Germline loops: CDR1 SNHLY, CDR2 FYNNEI. Trimming shortened V by 6 bases and J by 1 base, and 12 bases separated the two germline ends. This CDR3 spans 14 amino acids. CDR3 amino acids: CASRGPRGNTEAFF. DNA of the CDR3: TGTGCCAGCAGGGGCCCTCGGGGGAACACTGAAGCTTTCTTT. The full variable domain, with the rest looked up from reference TRBV2 and TRBJ1-1, is EPEVTQTPSHQVTQMGQEVILRCVPISNHLYFYWYRQILGQKVEFLVSFYNNEISEKSEIFDDQFSVERPDGSNFTLKIRSTKLEDSAMYFCASRGPRGNTEAFFGQGTRLTVV.

This sequence joins TRBV28 and TRBJ1-2; a weak D match, TRBD1 (5 bases). From germline, CDR1 is MDHEN and CDR2 SYDVKM. Trimming removed 2 bases at V and 1 base at J, with 11 bases between. There are 15 residues in the CDR3. The CDR3 region is CASSLGQGVNYGYTF. The DNA of the CDR3 is TGTGCCAGCAGTTTAGGGCAGGGAGTTAACTATGGCTACACCTTC.

The rearrangement uses TRBV19 and TRBJ1-3; D is ambiguous. This CDR3 region has 11 residues. V lost 10 bases and J 4 bases, leaving 8 bases between the germline ends. Germline CDR1 reads LNHDA; CDR2 reads SQIVND (reference sequence). CDR3 bases: TGTGCCACCTCTGCCGGAAACACCATATATTTT. Its protein product is CATSAGNTIYF. Using reference TRBV19 and TRBJ1-3 for the parts outside the CDR3, the full variable domain is DGGITQSPKYLFRKEGQNVTLSCEQNLNHDAMYWYRQDPGQGLRLIYYSQIVNDFQKGDIAEGYSVSREKKESFPLTVTSAQKNPTAFYLCATSAGNTIYFGEGSWLTVV.

This rearrangement joins TRBV20-1 to TRBJ2-7; unclear D gene. The CDR3 is made up of 10 amino acids. CDR1 and CDR2 from the germline V gene are DFQATT and SNEGSKA (reference sequence). V was shortened by 8 bases and J by 9 bases, with 14 bases between the two germline ends. CDR3 amino acids: CSPTERAQYF. DNA of the CDR3: TGCAGTCCTACCGAGAGAGCGCAGTACTTC.